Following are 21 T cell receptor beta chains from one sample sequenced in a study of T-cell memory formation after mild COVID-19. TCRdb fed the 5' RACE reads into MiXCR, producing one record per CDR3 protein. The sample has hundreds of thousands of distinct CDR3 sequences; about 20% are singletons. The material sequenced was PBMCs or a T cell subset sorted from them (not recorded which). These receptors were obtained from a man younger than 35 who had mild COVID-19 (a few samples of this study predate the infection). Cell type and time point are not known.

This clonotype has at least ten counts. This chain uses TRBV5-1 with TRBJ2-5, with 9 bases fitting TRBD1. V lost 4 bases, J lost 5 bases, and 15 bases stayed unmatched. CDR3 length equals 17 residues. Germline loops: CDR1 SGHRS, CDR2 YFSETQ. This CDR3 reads CASSHRFPGQGYETQYF. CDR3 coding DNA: TGCGCCAGCAGCCACCGTTTCCCGGGACAGGGATACGAGACCCAGTACTTC.

In DNA form, the CDR3 reads TGTGCCAGCAGCTTAGCGGGGGGGGCCTACGAGCAGTACGTC. Protein sequence: CASSLAGGAYEQYV. The chain couples TRBV7-2 to TRBJ2-7, with TRBD2 matching 7 bases. This CDR3 region has 14 residues. The junction had 1 base not matched to a gene; V was cut back by 0 bases and J by 2 bases. Looked up from germline, CDR1 is SGHTA and CDR2 is FQGNSA.

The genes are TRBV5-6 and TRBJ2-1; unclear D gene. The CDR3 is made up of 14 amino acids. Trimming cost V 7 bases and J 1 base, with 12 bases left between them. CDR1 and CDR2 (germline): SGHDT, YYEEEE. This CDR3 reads CASSRAPSYNEQFF. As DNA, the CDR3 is TGTGCCAGCTCCCGGGCGCCTTCCTACAATGAGCAGTTCTTC.

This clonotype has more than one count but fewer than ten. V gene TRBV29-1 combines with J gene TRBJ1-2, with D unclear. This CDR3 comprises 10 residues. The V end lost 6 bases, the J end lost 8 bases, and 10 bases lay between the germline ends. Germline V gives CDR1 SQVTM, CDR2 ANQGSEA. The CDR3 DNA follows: TGCAGCGTGACCGCTCCCGGCTACACCTTC. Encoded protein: CSVTAPGYTF.

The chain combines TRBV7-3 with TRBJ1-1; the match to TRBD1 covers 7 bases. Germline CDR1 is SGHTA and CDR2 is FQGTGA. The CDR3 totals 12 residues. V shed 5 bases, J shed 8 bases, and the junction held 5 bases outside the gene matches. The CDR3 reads CASSARTGEAFF. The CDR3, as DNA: TGTGCCAGCAGCGCCCGGACAGGAGAAGCTTTCTTT. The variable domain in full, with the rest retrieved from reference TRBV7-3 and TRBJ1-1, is GAGVSQTPSNKVTEKGKYVELRCDPISGHTALYWYRQSLGQGPEFLIYFQGTGAADDSGLPNDRFFAVRPEGSVSTLKIQRTERGDSAVYLCASSARTGEAFFGQGTRLTVV.

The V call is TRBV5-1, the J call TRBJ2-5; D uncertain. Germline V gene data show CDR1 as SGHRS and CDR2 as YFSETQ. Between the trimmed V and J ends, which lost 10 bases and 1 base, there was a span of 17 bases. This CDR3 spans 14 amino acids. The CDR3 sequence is CASRPPGLQETQYF. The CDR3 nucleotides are TGCGCCTCAAGGCCCCCAGGCCTCCAAGAGACCCAGTACTTC.

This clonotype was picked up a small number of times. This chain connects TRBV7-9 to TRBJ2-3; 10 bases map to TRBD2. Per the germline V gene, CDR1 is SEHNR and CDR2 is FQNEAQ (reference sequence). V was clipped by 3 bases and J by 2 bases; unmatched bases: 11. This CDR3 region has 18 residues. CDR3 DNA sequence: TGTGCCAGCAGCTTTCCCCTTTTCCTAGCGGGGGACACAGATACGCAGTATTTT. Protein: CASSFPLFLAGDTDTQYF.

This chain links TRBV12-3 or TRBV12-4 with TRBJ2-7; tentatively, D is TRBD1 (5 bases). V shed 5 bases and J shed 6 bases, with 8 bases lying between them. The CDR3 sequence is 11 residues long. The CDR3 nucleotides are TGTGCCAGCAGTGCAGGGTTCGAGCAGTACGTC. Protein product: CASSAGFEQYV.

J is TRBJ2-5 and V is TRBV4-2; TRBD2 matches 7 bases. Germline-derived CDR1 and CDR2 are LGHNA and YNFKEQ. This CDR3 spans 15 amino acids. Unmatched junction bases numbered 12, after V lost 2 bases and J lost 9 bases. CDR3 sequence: CASSQYGLENPAQYF. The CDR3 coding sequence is TGTGCCAGCAGCCAATACGGACTAGAAAATCCGGCCCAGTACTTC.

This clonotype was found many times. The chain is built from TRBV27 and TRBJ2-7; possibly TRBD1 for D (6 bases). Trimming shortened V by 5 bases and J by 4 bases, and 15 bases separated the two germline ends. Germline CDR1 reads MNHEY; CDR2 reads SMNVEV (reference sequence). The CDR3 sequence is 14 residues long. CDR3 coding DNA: TGTGCCAGCAGTCCCGGGACACCTAATTACGAGCAGTACGTC. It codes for CASSPGTPNYEQYV.

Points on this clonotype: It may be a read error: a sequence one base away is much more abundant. The DNA of the CDR3 is TGTGCCAGCAGCCGGAAGAACACTGAAGCTTTCTTT. It encodes CASSRKNTEAFF. The rearrangement links TRBV12-3 or TRBV12-4 to TRBJ1-1; D is ambiguous. This CDR3 contains 12 residues. V was cut by 6 bases and J by 1 base, with 6 bases left in between.

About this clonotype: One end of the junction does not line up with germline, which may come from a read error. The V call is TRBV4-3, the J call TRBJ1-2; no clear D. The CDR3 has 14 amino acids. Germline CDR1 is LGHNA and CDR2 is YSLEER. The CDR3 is CASSKEGGPYGYTF. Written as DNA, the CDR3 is TGCGCCAGCAGCAAAGAGGGAGGACCCTATGGCTACACCTTC.

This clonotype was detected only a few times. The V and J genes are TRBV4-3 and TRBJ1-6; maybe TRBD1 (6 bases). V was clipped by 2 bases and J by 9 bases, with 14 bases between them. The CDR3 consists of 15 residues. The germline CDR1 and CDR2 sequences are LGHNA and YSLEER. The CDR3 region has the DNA TGCGCCAGCAGCCAACCACAGGGACGAGGTTCACCCCTCCACTTT. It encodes CASSQPQGRGSPLHF.

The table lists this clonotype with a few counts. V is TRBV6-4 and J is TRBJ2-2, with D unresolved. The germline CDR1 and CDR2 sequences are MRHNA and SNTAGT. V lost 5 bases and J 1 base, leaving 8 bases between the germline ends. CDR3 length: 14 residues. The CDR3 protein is CASSLVMNTGELFF. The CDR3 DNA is TGTGCCAGCAGTCTAGTGATGAACACCGGGGAGCTGTTTTTT.

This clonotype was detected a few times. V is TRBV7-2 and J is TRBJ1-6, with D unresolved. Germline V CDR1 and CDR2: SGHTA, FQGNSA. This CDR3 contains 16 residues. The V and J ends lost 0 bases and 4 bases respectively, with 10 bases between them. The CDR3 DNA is TGTGCCAGCAGCTTAGCGCTAGGGCGATATAATTCACCCCTCCACTTT. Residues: CASSLALGRYNSPLHF.

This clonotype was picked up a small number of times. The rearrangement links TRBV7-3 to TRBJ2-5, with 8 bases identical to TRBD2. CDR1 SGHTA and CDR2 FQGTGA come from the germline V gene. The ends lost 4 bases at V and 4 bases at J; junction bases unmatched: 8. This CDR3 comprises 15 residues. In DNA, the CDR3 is TGTGCCAGCAGCTCCTCGCCGGGACTAGGAGAGACCCAGTACTTC. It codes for CASSSSPGLGETQYF. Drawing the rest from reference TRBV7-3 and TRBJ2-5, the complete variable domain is GAGVSQTPSNKVTEKGKYVELRCDPISGHTALYWYRQSLGQGPEFLIYFQGTGAADDSGLPNDRFFAVRPEGSVSTLKIQRTERGDSAVYLCASSSSPGLGETQYFGPGTRLLVL.

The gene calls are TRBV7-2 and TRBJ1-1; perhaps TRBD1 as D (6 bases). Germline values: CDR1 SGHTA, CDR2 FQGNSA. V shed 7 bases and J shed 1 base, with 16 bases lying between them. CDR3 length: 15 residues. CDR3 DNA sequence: TGTGCCAGCACCCCACCCGGGACACAGAACACTGAAGCTTTCTTT. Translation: CASTPPGTQNTEAFF. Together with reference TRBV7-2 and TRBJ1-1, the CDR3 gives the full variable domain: GAGVSQSPSNKVTEKGKDVELRCDPISGHTALYWYRQSLGQGLEFLIYFQGNSAPDKSGLPSDRFSAERTGGSVSTLTIQRTQQEDSAVYLCASTPPGTQNTEAFFGQGTRLTVV.

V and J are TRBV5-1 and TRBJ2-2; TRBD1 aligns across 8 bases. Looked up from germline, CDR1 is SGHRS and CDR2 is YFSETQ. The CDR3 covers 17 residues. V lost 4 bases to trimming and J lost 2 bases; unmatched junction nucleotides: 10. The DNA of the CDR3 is TGCGCCAGCAGCCCCACCCCTGACAGGGGAAACACCGGGGAGCTGTTTTTT. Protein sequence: CASSPTPDRGNTGELFF.

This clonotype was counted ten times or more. The CDR3 loop reads CSVDRENTEAFF. CDR3 DNA: TGCAGCGTTGATCGGGAGAACACTGAAGCTTTCTTT. The chain recombines TRBV29-1 with TRBJ1-1; unclear D gene. The length of the CDR3 is 12 residues. CDR1 is SQVTM, CDR2 ANQGSEA, per germline. Trimming took off 3 bases at V and 1 base at J, with 6 bases between the two ends.

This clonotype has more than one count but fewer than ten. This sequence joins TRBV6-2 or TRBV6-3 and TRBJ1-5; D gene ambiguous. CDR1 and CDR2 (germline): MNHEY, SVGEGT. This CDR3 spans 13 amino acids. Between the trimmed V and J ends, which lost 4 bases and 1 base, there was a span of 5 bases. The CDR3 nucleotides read TGTGCCAGCAGTTGGGAAAGCAATCAGCCCCAGCATTTT. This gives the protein CASSWESNQPQHF.

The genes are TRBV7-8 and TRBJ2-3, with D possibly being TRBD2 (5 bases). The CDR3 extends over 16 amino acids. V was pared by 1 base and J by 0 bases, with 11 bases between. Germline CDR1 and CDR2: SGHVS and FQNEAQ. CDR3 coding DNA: TGTGCCAGCAGCTTAGTTGGCGGGCCAAGCACAGATACGCAGTATTTT. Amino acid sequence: CASSLVGGPSTDTQYF.